The 8 T cell receptor beta chains reported below all come from one sample, sequenced in a study of cytomegalovirus exposure and HLA in healthy donors (dated by TCRdb to 2016 to 2017). The library relied on the immunoSEQ multiplex PCR assay. For the multiplex PCR, a mixture combining 60 forward primers for TCR Vbeta segments and 13 reverse primers for TCR Jbeta segments was used. TCRdb re-hosts the immuneACCESS table, in-frame sequences only. Its copies lack some clones; in the studies checked, an unresolved V gene accounts for under half of them, and the cause for the rest is not known. Counted in this sample were about 150,000 clones; 77% of them appeared once. The ten largest make up about 4% of the sample. The sample comprised PBMCs. The receptors originated from a male donor in good health and CMV-seronegative.

The chain employs TRBV4-2 and TRBJ1-1; 9 bases are a match to TRBD1. The CDR3 loop spans 15 amino acids. Looked up from germline, CDR1 is LGHNA and CDR2 is YNFKEQ. V lost 0 bases and J lost 5; bases outside the gene matches: 4. CDR3 loop: CASSQDTGQGTEAFF. The CDR3, as DNA: TGTGCCAGCAGCCAAGATACGGGACAGGGAACTGAAGCTTTCTTT.

The CDR3 nucleotides are TGTGCCAGCAGCCCCTACCTAGCGGGGACACCTAGCACAGATACGCAGTATTTT. Its translation is CASSPYLAGTPSTDTQYF. This chain links TRBV5-6 with TRBJ2-3; 9 bases are shared with TRBD2. The germline CDR1 and CDR2 sequences are SGHDT and YYEEEE. Trimming removed 4 bases from V and 0 bases from J; junction bases left unmatched: 12. The CDR3 is 18 amino acids.

This chain connects TRBV7-8 to TRBJ1-6; D ambiguous. Trimming removed 1 base at V and 8 bases at J, with 6 bases between. Germline V gene lookup returns CDR1 SGHVS and CDR2 FQNEAQ. CDR3 length: 13 residues. CDR3 in DNA: TGTGCCAGCAGCTTAGATACTGATTCACCCCTCCACTTT. This sequence encodes CASSLDTDSPLHF.

The rearrangement uses TRBV25-1 and TRBJ2-7; 10 bases line up with TRBD1. The V segment lost 11 bases and the J segment 0 bases; nucleotides outside the gene matches: 7. This CDR3 has 14 amino acids. Germline CDR1 MGHDK, CDR2 SYGVNS. Here the CDR3 DNA reads TGTGCCTCGGCCAGGACAGGGGGCTCCTACGAGCAGTACTTC. Protein: CASARTGGSYEQYF.

This rearrangement joins TRBV10-1 to TRBJ2-3; no firm D call. The CDR3 runs to 16 residues. Between the trimmed V and J ends, which lost 2 bases and 1 base, there was a span of 13 bases. Germline-derived CDR1 and CDR2 are WNHNN and SYGVQD (reference sequence). CDR3 coding DNA: TGCGCCAGCAGTGAGAAGACCGACTTGGGCACAGATACGCAGTATTTT. This encodes CASSEKTDLGTDTQYF.

The V call is TRBV7-6, the J call TRBJ1-1; TRBD1 aligns across 8 bases. Germline CDR1 reads SGHVS; CDR2 reads FNYEAQ. With 5 bases clipped from V and 0 bases from J, the junction kept 5 bases outside the gene matches. The CDR3 is 15 residues long. The DNA of the CDR3 is TGTGCCAGCAGCCCCCGGACAGGGCTGAACACTGAAGCTTTCTTT. Translation gives CASSPRTGLNTEAFF.

The V call is TRBV29-1, the J call TRBJ1-1, with D tentatively TRBD1 (5 bases). The V gene's germline CDR1 is SQVTM and CDR2 ANQGSEA. The length of the CDR3 is 15 residues. V shed 4 bases and J shed 1 base, with 16 bases lying between them. CDR3 protein: CSVGGGGLGNTEAFF. DNA for the CDR3: TGCAGCGTTGGCGGGGGGGGGTTGGGGAACACTGAAGCTTTCTTT.

This clone has only a few counts. The same CDR3 is also encoded by other DNA sequences in this sample. The CDR3 loop reads CASSRGQDGSEFF. Written as DNA, the CDR3 is TGTGCCAGCTCACGTGGGCAGGACGGGAGCGAGTTCTTC. The chain uses TRBV18 and TRBJ2-1; maybe TRBD2 (6 bases). Germline CDR1 reads KGHSH; CDR2 reads LQKENI. There are 13 residues in the CDR3. Trimming left V 4 bases short and J 14 bases short, with 18 bases between.